This T cell receptor beta chain derives from a study of blood T cell repertoires in COVID-19. TCRdb keeps only in-frame clones here, not all; method: immunoSEQ multiplex PCR. In the table there are over 150,000 clones, 80% to 85% of which are singletons. The sequence came from a woman in her sixties or seventies with COVID-19, enrolled during active disease. The sample comprised peripheral blood.

CDR3 in amino acids: CASSQARWQATYEQYF. In nucleotides, the CDR3 is TGTGCCAGCAGCCAAGCGCGCTGGCAGGCTACCTACGAGCAGTACTTC. The chain carries TRBV3-1 (or the pseudogene TRBV3-2) and TRBJ2-7; D gene uncertain. This CDR3 spans 16 amino acids. The V end lost 1 base, the J end lost 2 bases, and 15 bases lay between the germline ends. Germline CDR1 reads LGHDT; CDR2 reads YNNKEL (reference sequence).